These 20 T cell receptor beta chains originate from one sample sequenced in a study of long-term antiretroviral therapy in people with HIV. Assay version v3.0 of immunoSEQ was used, and it was run at survey level. This table comes from immunoSEQ multiplex PCR, and its TCRdb copy is limited to in-frame clones, with some not included. The data hold 20,000 to 30,000 clones, with roughly 84% observed a single time. The material was unsorted PBMCs, obtained approximately 4.8 years after starting antiretroviral therapy. Receptors originate from a middle-aged man with HIV.

This sequence joins TRBV5-1 and TRBJ2-5; D call uncertain. Germline CDR1 SGHRS, CDR2 YFSETQ. V was trimmed by 0 bases and J by 5 bases, leaving 11 bases between them. The CDR3 extends over 14 amino acids. The CDR3 here is CASSLGTGPETQYF. CDR3 sequence (DNA): TGCGCCAGCAGCTTGGGGACGGGTCCGGAGACCCAGTACTTC.

This rearrangement joins TRBV29-1 to TRBJ1-1; D remains unclear. The CDR3 has 11 residues. Germline-derived CDR1 and CDR2 are SQVTM and ANQGSEA. With 3 bases removed from V and 1 base from J, the gap between germline ends came to 3 bases. This chain's CDR3 is CSVDGNTEAFF. In DNA, the CDR3 is TGCAGCGTTGACGGGAACACTGAAGCTTTCTTT.

As DNA, the CDR3 is TGTGCCAGCAGCTTGACAGGGGATGGAGATACGCAGTATTTT. It is translated as CASSLTGDGDTQYF. The rearrangement links TRBV5-4 to TRBJ2-3, with 7 bases matching TRBD1. From germline, CDR1 is SGHNT and CDR2 YYREEE (reference sequence). V gave up 1 base and J gave up 5 bases; unmatched junction bases: 4. The length of the CDR3 is 14 residues. Drawing the rest from reference TRBV5-4 and TRBJ2-3, the complete variable domain is ETGVTQSPTHLIKTRGQQVTLRCSSQSGHNTVSWYQQALGQGPQFIFQYYREEENGRGNFPPRFSGLQFPNYSSELNVNALELDDSALYLCASSLTGDGDTQYFGPGTRLTVL.

The chain recombines TRBV6-5 with TRBJ1-4; D uncertain. V was clipped by 0 bases and J by 7 bases, with 9 bases between them. Per germline, CDR1 MNHEY and CDR2 SVGAGI. The length of the CDR3 is 14 residues. The CDR3 sequence: CASSYSNSGEKLFF. For the CDR3, the DNA is TGTGCCAGCAGTTACTCGAATTCCGGTGAAAAACTGTTTTTT.

The chain combines TRBV4-2 with TRBJ1-2; no definite D call. In germline, CDR1 is LGHNA, CDR2 YNFKEQ. V was cut by 0 bases and J by 7 bases, with 9 bases left in between. This CDR3 contains 13 residues. The DNA for the CDR3 is TGTGCCAGCAGCCAAGAGTACGAGGGTGGCTACACCTTC. This sequence encodes CASSQEYEGGYTF.

For this clone: The junction departs from germline at one end; a sequencing error may be responsible. The J gene is TRBJ1-1, the V gene TRBV27, with 7 bases identical to TRBD1. Germline CDR1 reads MNHEY; CDR2 reads SMNVEV (reference sequence). The CDR3 spans 15 residues. CDR3 sequence reads: CASRLYLGGNTEAFF. In DNA, the CDR3 is TGTGCCAGCAGGTTATATTTAGGGGGCAACACTGAAGCTTTCTTT.

This chain joins TRBV7-9 and TRBJ2-7, with D possibly matching TRBD2 (7 bases). The V and J ends lost 5 bases and 7 bases respectively, with 15 bases between them. The CDR3 runs to 13 residues. Germline V lookup: CDR1 SEHNR, CDR2 FQNEAQ (reference sequence). The CDR3 sequence is CASSGGVQGEQYF. CDR3 bases: TGTGCCAGCAGCGGGGGGGTCCAGGGGGAGCAGTACTTC.

The chain links TRBV5-6 to TRBJ2-1; tentatively, D is TRBD2 (5 bases). Germline V gene sequence: CDR1 SGHDT, CDR2 YYEEEE. The CDR3 extends over 14 amino acids. The germline V and J ends were trimmed by 4 bases and 5 bases, with 13 bases remaining between them. In nucleotides, the CDR3 is TGTGCCAGCAGCCCGACGGGGAGTCACAATGAGCAGTTCTTC. This codes for CASSPTGSHNEQFF.

V and J are TRBV6-5 and TRBJ2-7; the D gene is possibly TRBD1 (5 bases). The germline CDR1 and CDR2 sequences are MNHEY and SVGAGI. The CDR3 sequence is 13 residues long. V was cut by 6 bases and J by 7 bases, with 16 bases left in between. CDR3: CASSDVGVDEQYF. DNA for the CDR3: TGTGCCAGCAGCGACGTAGGGGTGGATGAGCAGTACTTC.

V gene TRBV5-1 combines with J gene TRBJ2-3; 7 bases are shared with TRBD1. CDR1 is SGHRS and CDR2 is YFSETQ in the germline V gene. The CDR3 covers 15 residues. V lost 3 bases, J lost 2 bases, and 6 bases stayed unmatched. The chain's CDR3 is CASSSWDSFTDTQYF. CDR3 coding DNA: TGCGCCAGCAGCTCGTGGGACAGCTTCACAGATACGCAGTATTTT.

V is TRBV27 and J is TRBJ2-3; D gene unclear. Trimming took off 3 bases at V and 5 bases at J, with 9 bases between the two ends. Germline V gives CDR1 MNHEY, CDR2 SMNVEV (reference sequence). This CDR3 region has 13 residues. CDR3 nucleotide sequence: TGTGCCAGCAGTTTCGGGTTCGGAGATACGCAGTATTTT. It yields the protein CASSFGFGDTQYF.

This chain connects TRBV11-1 to TRBJ2-2; TRBD2 matches 8 bases. V shed 6 bases, J shed 0 bases, and the junction held 9 bases outside the gene matches. The CDR3 loop spans 17 amino acids. Per the germline V gene, CDR1 is SGHAT and CDR2 is FQDESV (reference sequence). CDR3 protein: CASRTAGLGANTGELFF. The CDR3 nucleotides read TGTGCCAGCAGAACCGCGGGACTAGGGGCGAACACCGGGGAGCTGTTTTTT.

The chain is built from TRBV19 and TRBJ2-5; D might be TRBD2 (5 bases). Germline V gene lookup returns CDR1 LNHDA and CDR2 SQIVND (reference sequence). This CDR3 has 13 amino acids. V gave up 2 bases and J gave up 5 bases, with 9 bases separating them. The CDR3 nucleotides are TGTGCCAGTAGTATAAGTAGGGAGGAGACCCAGTACTTC. Translation: CASSISREETQYF.

The table lists this clone with a few counts. The CDR3 DNA reads TGTGCCAGCAGCTCCGGGACGGAGAGAAACATTCAGTACTTC. Translating it yields CASSSGTERNIQYF. The chain is built from TRBV7-2 and TRBJ2-4; D assignment may be TRBD1 or TRBD2 (5 bases each). Germline V CDR1 and CDR2: SGHTA, FQGNSA. The V end lost 4 bases, the J end lost 6 bases, and 13 bases lay between the germline ends. The CDR3 covers 14 residues.

The chain carries TRBV19 and TRBJ1-5, with unresolved D. CDR3 length: 14 residues. The V and J ends lost 2 bases and 3 bases respectively, with 8 bases between them. From germline, CDR1 is LNHDA and CDR2 SQIVND (reference sequence). CDR3 residues: CASSITGFNQPQHF. The CDR3, as DNA: TGTGCCAGTAGTATAACGGGGTTCAATCAGCCCCAGCATTTT.

The chain recombines TRBV14 with TRBJ2-7; 9 bases line up with TRBD2. CDR1 is SGHDN and CDR2 is FVKESK in the germline V gene. Trimming removed 0 bases from V and 3 bases from J; junction bases left unmatched: 6. This CDR3 is built from 16 residues. The DNA for the CDR3 is TGTGCCAGCAGCCAAGATCTTTGGCGGGAGGGCTACGAGCAGTACTTC. Translating gives CASSQDLWREGYEQYF. Full variable domain (outside the CDR3, taken from reference TRBV14 and TRBJ2-7): EAGVTQFPSHSVIEKGQTVTLRCDPISGHDNLYWYRRVMGKEIKFLLHFVKESKQDESGMPNNRFLAERTGGTYSTLKVQPAELEDSGVYFCASSQDLWREGYEQYFGPGTRLTVT.

The J gene is TRBJ1-2, the V gene TRBV19; possibly TRBD1 for D (5 bases). The CDR3 covers 13 residues. The V end was cut by 5 bases, the J end by 0 bases, with 7 bases between. Germline CDR1 LNHDA, CDR2 SQIVND (reference sequence). In DNA, the CDR3 is TGTGCCAGTAGTCAGGGACCTAACTATGGCTACACCTTC. It specifies CASSQGPNYGYTF.

In this sample, this clone turned up once. The CDR3 region is CASKAWGEKLFF. Written as DNA, the CDR3 is TGTGCCAGCAAGGCTTGGGGTGAAAAACTGTTTTTT. The rearrangement links TRBV27 to TRBJ1-4; D is unresolved. Germline values: CDR1 MNHEY, CDR2 SMNVEV (reference sequence). This CDR3 contains 12 residues. V lost 7 bases, J lost 7 bases, and 10 bases lay in between.

The J gene is TRBJ2-1, the V gene TRBV11-2; 9 bases align to TRBD2. J gave up 4 bases and V 1 base, and 8 bases lay outside the gene matches. From germline, CDR1 is SGHAT and CDR2 FQNNGV. The CDR3 has 17 residues. The CDR3 region is CASSLGSAGGNYNEQFF. CDR3 coding DNA: TGTGCCAGCAGCTTAGGATCGGCGGGGGGGAATTACAATGAGCAGTTCTTC.

The gene calls are TRBV13 and TRBJ2-7, with D uncertain. CDR3 length: 14 residues. CDR1 PRHDT and CDR2 FYEKMQ come from the germline V gene (reference sequence). V shed 5 bases and J shed 0 bases, with 11 bases lying between them. CDR3 amino acids: CASSLTLSSYEQYF. CDR3 nucleotide sequence: TGTGCCAGCAGCCTAACTCTTAGCTCCTACGAGCAGTACTTC.